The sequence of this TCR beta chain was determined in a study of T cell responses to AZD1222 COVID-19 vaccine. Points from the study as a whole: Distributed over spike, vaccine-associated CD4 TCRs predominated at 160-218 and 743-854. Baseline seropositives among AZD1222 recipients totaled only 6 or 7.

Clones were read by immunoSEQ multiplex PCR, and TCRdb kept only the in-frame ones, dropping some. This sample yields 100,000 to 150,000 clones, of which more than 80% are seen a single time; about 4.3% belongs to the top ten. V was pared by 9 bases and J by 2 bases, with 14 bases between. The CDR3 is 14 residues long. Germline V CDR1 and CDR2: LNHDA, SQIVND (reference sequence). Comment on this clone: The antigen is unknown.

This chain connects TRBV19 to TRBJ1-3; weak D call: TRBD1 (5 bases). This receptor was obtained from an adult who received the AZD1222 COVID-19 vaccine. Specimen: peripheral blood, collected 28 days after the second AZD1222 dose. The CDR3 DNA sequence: TGTGCCAGCTCCAGGGCAGGGCCTGGAAACACCATATATTTT. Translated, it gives CASSRAGPGNTIYF.